This T cell receptor beta chain derives from a study of T cell responses to AZD1222 COVID-19 vaccine. Broader study findings: Only five to seven individuals given AZD1222 were seropositive at baseline. Repertoires were obtained solely post-peak T cell response.

This clone appeared once. The antigen is undetermined. Method: immunoSEQ multiplex PCR; TCRdb's copy keeps in-frame clones and lacks some. Of about 180,000 clones listed, about 88% are singletons. CDR1 is SGHTA, CDR2 FQGNSA, per germline. Trimming left V 3 bases short and J 2 bases short, with 6 bases between. The CDR3 loop spans 13 amino acids. The material sequenced was peripheral blood, taken 28 days after the second AZD1222 dose. The V gene is TRBV7-2, the J gene TRBJ2-3; no clear D gene. The sequence came from an adult who received the AZD1222 COVID-19 vaccine. Here the CDR3 reads CASSLGLTDTQYF. CDR3 coding DNA: TGTGCCAGCAGCTTGGGTCTCACAGATACGCAGTATTTT.